The 32 T cell receptor beta chains presented below share a single source sample, sequenced in a study of blood T cells in healthy people across ages (dated by TCRdb to between 2014 and 2017). The method was 5' RACE. The second PCR ran for about 7 to 11 cycles and used a J-beta primer mix along with a sample-barcoded 5' primer. TCRdb applied fastp at Q25 and MiXCR to the public reads, then kept only in-frame beta chains. Here each entry gathers all rows of one CDR3 protein and keeps the most common genes and DNA. This sample gives 1.5 million to 2 million distinct CDR3 sequences in total; about two fifths of them show up just once. More than 20% of the sample rests with the top ten. Sequenced material: blood. These receptors came from a human donor in good health.

The rearrangement joins TRBV5-1 to TRBJ1-1; a possible D gene is TRBD1 (6 bases). The V gene lost 0 bases and the J gene lost 6 bases, with 12 bases spanning the gap. This CDR3 region has 14 residues. Germline V gives CDR1 SGHRS, CDR2 YFSETQ. CDR3 loop: CASSLEQGKAEAFF. The CDR3 DNA is TGCGCCAGCAGCTTGGAACAGGGTAAGGCTGAAGCTTTCTTT.

This clonotype has only a few counts. The rearrangement joins TRBV20-1 to TRBJ1-6; TRBD1 is a possible D gene (6 bases). V dropped 3 bases and J dropped 10 bases, with 13 bases sitting between them. The CDR3 has 13 residues. Per the germline V gene, CDR1 is DFQATT and CDR2 is SNEGSKA (reference sequence). The CDR3 region has the DNA TGCAGTGCTAGTGGGGGGCGCCGATCACCCCTCCACTTT. This encodes CSASGGRRSPLHF.

The gene calls are TRBV5-5 and TRBJ2-5; no definite D call. The assigned J gene may be wrong: the sequence end matches TRBJ2-1 better. The CDR3 runs to 13 residues. Germline V gene data show CDR1 as SGHKS and CDR2 as YYEKEE (reference sequence). The CDR3 DNA sequence: TGTGCCAGCAGCTTGCCTCCCCAAGAGACCCAGTTCTTC. Amino acid sequence: CASSLPPQETQFF.

CDR3 in amino acids: CSVDRGGASEQFF. CDR3 coding DNA: TGCAGCGTTGACCGTGGGGGGGCGAGTGAGCAGTTCTTC. This chain joins TRBV29-1 and TRBJ2-1, with a tentative D call TRBD2 (7 bases). Trimming stripped 3 bases from V and 9 bases from J, with 15 bases between. The CDR3 extends over 13 amino acids. Germline V CDR1 and CDR2: SQVTM, ANQGSEA.

This chain links TRBV11-3 with TRBJ2-5; perhaps D is TRBD1 or TRBD2 (5 bases each). The V gene lost 1 base and the J gene lost 9 bases, with 12 bases spanning the gap. CDR1 and CDR2 from the germline V gene are SGHNT and YENEEA. The CDR3 extends over 13 amino acids. CDR3 amino acids: CASSLVNLGAQYF. DNA for the CDR3: TGTGCCAGCAGCTTAGTGAACCTGGGGGCCCAGTACTTC.

A note on this clonotype: One junction end does not reproduce the germline sequence, and a read error may be involved. The V call is TRBV7-2, the J call TRBJ1-5; no clear D gene. The germline V gene encodes CDR1 SGHTA and CDR2 FQGNSA. The CDR3 extends over 15 amino acids. CDR3 protein: CASSLVGSYNQPQHF. The CDR3 nucleotides are TGCGCCAGCAGCTTAGTCGGCAGTTACAATCAGCCCCAGCATTTT.

This clonotype was observed at least ten times. The chain joins TRBV4-2 to TRBJ2-3; D not certain. CDR1 and CDR2 (germline): LGHNA, YNFKEQ. Trimming removed 6 bases from V and 4 bases from J, with 14 bases in between. This CDR3 has 14 amino acids. For the CDR3, the DNA is TGTGCCAGCAGTTTGGCAGGTTCATCAGATACGCAGTATTTT. Protein product: CASSLAGSSDTQYF.

The genes are TRBV11-3 and TRBJ1-2; D gene unclear. The CDR3 is 14 amino acids. Germline CDR1 SGHNT, CDR2 YENEEA. V was cut by 5 bases and J by 4 bases, with 14 bases left in between. The chain's CDR3 is CASSPLNYGYGYTF. The CDR3 bases are TGTGCCAGCAGCCCATTGAACTATGGCTATGGCTACACCTTC.

This clonotype was observed a handful of times. This chain connects TRBV9 to TRBJ2-7; TRBD1 might be the D (5 bases). With the DNA end fitting TRBJ2-5 better, the J assignment may be wrong. Per germline, CDR1 SGDLS and CDR2 YYNGEE. This CDR3 contains 14 residues. The CDR3 coding sequence is TGTGCCAGCAGCGTAGCTGACAGCAGTGAGACCCAGTACTTC. Its translation: CASSVADSSETQYF.

CDR3 coding DNA: TGTGCCAGCAGCTATCCGAGCGGGAACCACTACGAGCAGTACTTC. Amino acid sequence: CASSYPSGNHYEQYF. V gene TRBV13 combines with J gene TRBJ2-7, with 7 bases aligning to TRBD2. Losses at the gene ends were 4 bases for V and 3 bases for J; bases not matched to a gene: 9. This CDR3 is built from 15 residues. Germline assignment: CDR1 PRHDT and CDR2 FYEKMQ (reference sequence).

The rearrangement uses TRBV9 and TRBJ2-1; D assignment may be TRBD1 or TRBD2 (6 bases each). The V gene's germline CDR1 is SGDLS and CDR2 YYNGEE. The V gene lost 7 bases and the J gene lost 7 bases, with 15 bases spanning the gap. There are 13 residues in the CDR3. Here the CDR3 reads CASGRGVWNEQFF. The CDR3 nucleotides read TGTGCCAGCGGAAGGGGGGTCTGGAATGAGCAGTTCTTC. Full variable domain (missing parts from reference TRBV9 and TRBJ2-1): DSGVTQTPKHLITATGQRVTLRCSPRSGDLSVYWYQQSLDQGLQFLIQYYNGEERAKGNILERFSAQQFPDLHSELNLSSLELGDSALYFCASGRGVWNEQFFGPGTRLTVL.

This clonotype was detected only a few times. The V call is TRBV12-3 or TRBV12-4, the J call TRBJ1-2; D is uncertain. The CDR3 is 15 residues long. Deletions cut 2 bases from V and 3 bases from J, with 13 bases between. In DNA form, the CDR3 reads TGTGCCAGCAGTTTAAACCCCGATAGGGACTATGGCTACACCTTC. Translation gives CASSLNPDRDYGYTF.

V is TRBV29-1 and J is TRBJ1-2, with 7 bases that match TRBD1. After removal of 3 bases from V and 2 bases from J, the junction contained 6 bases not matched to a gene. Germline CDR1 and CDR2: SQVTM and ANQGSEA. The CDR3 has 14 amino acids. The CDR3 nucleotides are TGCAGCGTTGATAGGACAGGTTTGAACTATGGCTACACCTTC. Translated, it gives CSVDRTGLNYGYTF.

The chain combines TRBV9 with TRBJ2-5; no firm D call. Germline CDR1 reads SGDLS; CDR2 reads YYNGEE. The CDR3 runs to 16 residues. Trimming took 0 bases from V and 1 from J, leaving 13 bases between them. DNA for the CDR3: TGTGCCAGCAGCGTAGGAGACCACCTCCCCCAAGAGACCCAGTACTTC. Protein product: CASSVGDHLPQETQYF. The variable domain in full, with the rest retrieved from reference TRBV9 and TRBJ2-5, is DSGVTQTPKHLITATGQRVTLRCSPRSGDLSVYWYQQSLDQGLQFLIQYYNGEERAKGNILERFSAQQFPDLHSELNLSSLELGDSALYFCASSVGDHLPQETQYFGPGTRLLVL.

The chain carries TRBV12-3 or TRBV12-4 and TRBJ2-3; 13 bases align to TRBD2. The CDR3 consists of 14 residues. With 5 bases clipped from V and 7 bases from J, the junction kept 3 bases outside the gene matches. CDR3 loop: CASSGLAGAYTQYF. For the CDR3, the DNA is TGTGCCAGCAGTGGACTAGCGGGGGCTTATACGCAGTATTTT.

V and J are TRBV11-2 and TRBJ2-1; a weak D match, TRBD2 (5 bases). This CDR3 is built from 16 residues. The V end lost 5 bases, the J end lost 3 bases, and 17 bases lay between the germline ends. Germline V CDR1 and CDR2: SGHAT, FQNNGV. CDR3: CASSPVRGRVYNEQFF. The CDR3 DNA reads as TGTGCCAGCAGCCCCGTCCGGGGAAGGGTCTACAATGAGCAGTTCTTC. The full variable domain, in which reference TRBV11-2 and TRBJ2-1 provide the parts outside the CDR3, is EAGVAQSPRYKIIEKRQSVAFWCNPISGHATLYWYQQILGQGPKLLIQFQNNGVVDDSQLPKDRFSAERLKGVDSTLKIQPAKLEDSAVYLCASSPVRGRVYNEQFFGPGTRLTVL.

This clonotype was seen a few times. A junction end diverges from the germline sequence, so it may reflect a read error. V usage is TRBV20-1 and J usage is TRBJ2-7; 9 nucleotides align to TRBD1. This CDR3 is built from 13 residues. Germline values: CDR1 DFQATT, CDR2 SNEGSKA (reference sequence). The CDR3 nucleotides read TGCAGTGCGGACAGGGGCCGCTCCAACGAGCAGTACTTC. Amino acid sequence: CSADRGRSNEQYF.

This chain links TRBV7-9 with TRBJ2-3, with D perhaps matching TRBD2 (7 bases). Germline V lookup: CDR1 SEHNR, CDR2 FQNEAQ (reference sequence). V was clipped by 4 bases and J by 0 bases, with 14 bases between them. This CDR3 spans 16 amino acids. CDR3 protein: CASSSLGGASTDTQYF. In DNA form, the CDR3 reads TGTGCCAGCAGCTCACTTGGGGGGGCCAGCACAGATACGCAGTATTTT.

This clonotype was recorded a few times. The chain is built from TRBV12-3 or TRBV12-4 and TRBJ2-5, with 7 bases fitting TRBD1. J was trimmed by 5 bases and V by 7 bases; bases with no gene match: 10. This CDR3 is built from 14 residues. DNA of the CDR3: TGTGCCAGCACCGGGGACAGAGCAATGGAGACCCAGTACTTC. It is translated as CASTGDRAMETQYF.

The chain couples TRBV20-1 to TRBJ2-1; 10 bases are a match to TRBD2. V was pared by 5 bases and J by 4 bases, with 2 bases of the junction left unmatched. The germline gives CDR1 DFQATT, CDR2 SNEGSKA (reference sequence). CDR3 length: 13 amino acids. This chain's CDR3 is CSALAGAYNEQFF. The CDR3 nucleotides are TGCAGTGCTCTAGCGGGGGCTTACAATGAGCAGTTCTTC.

V gene TRBV4-1 combines with J gene TRBJ1-4; D may be TRBD1 (5 bases). The V gene lost 3 bases and the J gene lost 7 bases, with 15 bases spanning the gap. The CDR3 length is 15 residues. In germline, CDR1 is MGHRA, CDR2 YSYEKL. The CDR3 nucleotides are TGCGCCAGCAGCCACCCCCGAGGGGAGTTTGAAAAACTGTTTTTT. This codes for CASSHPRGEFEKLFF.

J is TRBJ1-2 and V is TRBV6-5, with D maybe TRBD1 (6 bases). From germline, CDR1 is MNHEY and CDR2 SVGAGI. This CDR3 spans 16 amino acids. Trimming removed 5 bases at V and 8 bases at J, with 24 bases between. CDR3 loop: CASSTTWGLLVMGYTF. CDR3 coding DNA: TGTGCCAGCAGTACAACTTGGGGGCTTTTAGTTATGGGCTACACCTTC.

This clonotype was seen a single time. The chain has TRBV20-1 and TRBJ2-1, with D possibly matching TRBD1 (5 bases). The ends were cut back, 1 base at V and 8 bases at J, with 15 bases in the middle. There are 14 residues in the CDR3. The germline V gene has CDR1 DFQATT and CDR2 SNEGSKA (reference sequence). This CDR3 is CSARGPRGRDEQFF. The CDR3 bases are TGCAGTGCTAGAGGGCCAAGGGGTAGGGATGAGCAGTTCTTC.

The V gene is TRBV5-1, the J gene TRBJ1-1; no firm D call. The CDR3 runs to 14 residues. Trimming left V 4 bases short and J 11 bases short, with 21 bases between. Germline CDR1 reads SGHRS; CDR2 reads YFSETQ. CDR3 coding DNA: TGCGCCAGCAGCCTCGACCTTGAACAGAGATCGGCTTTCTTT. Translating it yields CASSLDLEQRSAFF.

V usage is TRBV29-1 and J usage is TRBJ2-1, with 7 bases matching TRBD2. The ends lost 6 bases at V and 9 bases at J; junction bases unmatched: 11. CDR3 length: 13 amino acids. Germline V lookup: CDR1 SQVTM, CDR2 ANQGSEA. DNA for the CDR3: TGCAGCGTGGGACTAACGGGAGCTCGTGAGCAGTTCTTC. Its protein is CSVGLTGAREQFF.

This clonotype was observed a handful of times. The chain is built from TRBV27 and TRBJ1-2; D unclear. Trimming took off 11 bases at V and 3 bases at J, with 16 bases between the two ends. Germline V gene lookup returns CDR1 MNHEY and CDR2 SMNVEV (reference sequence). The length of the CDR3 is 13 residues. The CDR3 loop reads CAGNYNQDYGYTF. Here the CDR3 DNA reads TGTGCCGGAAATTATAACCAGGACTATGGCTACACCTTC.

In its sample, this clonotype was seen a few times. The DNA of the CDR3 is TGTGCCATCAGTGAGATGGGGGCCCACGAGCAGTACTTC. Residues: CAISEMGAHEQYF. The J gene is TRBJ2-7, the V gene TRBV10-3; tentative D call: TRBD1 (6 bases). The V end lost 2 bases, the J end lost 5 bases, and 10 bases lay between the germline ends. Germline-derived CDR1 and CDR2 are ENHRY and SYGVKD. This CDR3 is built from 13 residues.

The chain links TRBV11-2 to TRBJ2-3; 7 nucleotides line up with TRBD1. The V gene end was trimmed by 2 bases and the J gene end by 6 bases; junction bases not matched to a gene: 5. CDR3 length: 14 amino acids. The germline CDR1 and CDR2 sequences are SGHAT and FQNNGV. CDR3 DNA: TGTGCCAGCAGCTTAATAGGGGGCAGGGATACGCAGTATTTT. It yields the protein CASSLIGGRDTQYF.

This clonotype occurred a few times. The chain carries TRBV29-1 and TRBJ2-7; the match to TRBD1 covers 7 bases. This CDR3 comprises 13 residues. V was pared by 7 bases and J by 3 bases, with 9 bases of the junction left unmatched. Germline assignment: CDR1 SQVTM and CDR2 ANQGSEA. This chain's CDR3 is CSAVTGHDYEQYF. DNA for the CDR3: TGCAGCGCCGTGACAGGGCACGACTACGAGCAGTACTTC.

The sample holds a few counts of this clonotype. This chain connects TRBV6-1 to TRBJ2-1; 12 bases match TRBD2. Germline V gene data show CDR1 as MNHNS and CDR2 as SASEGT. V lost 2 bases to trimming and J lost 9 bases; unmatched junction nucleotides: 8. There are 16 residues in the CDR3. The CDR3 DNA follows: TGTGCCAGCAGTGAATGGGCTAGCGGGGGGGTTAGTGAGCAGTTCTTC. It codes for CASSEWASGGVSEQFF.

To note about this clonotype: The missing conserved phenylalanine or tryptophan at the end of this CDR3 makes a read error likely. The chain carries TRBV20-1 and TRBJ1-5; TRBD1 is a possible D gene (5 bases). The CDR3 has 17 residues. V was cut by 4 bases and J by 0 bases, with 19 bases left in between. Germline CDR1 and CDR2: DFQATT and SNEGSKA (reference sequence). CDR3 in DNA: TGCAGTGCTACTTGGGGACTGCGGACTTCTAGCAATCAGCCCCAGCATATT. Translation: CSATWGLRTSSNQPQHI.

CDR3 amino acids: CSVGGLFGDTQYF. Written as DNA, the CDR3 is TGCAGTGTTGGAGGGCTTTTCGGAGATACGCAGTATTTT. The chain couples TRBV20-1 to TRBJ2-3, with D maybe TRBD2 (6 bases). Trimming took 7 bases from V and 5 from J, leaving 16 bases between them. The germline CDR1 and CDR2 sequences are DFQATT and SNEGSKA (reference sequence). The CDR3 length is 13 residues.